This is a list of T cell receptor beta chains from one sample in a study of cytomegalovirus exposure and HLA in healthy donors. Using immunoSEQ multiplex PCR, the repertoire was profiled, and TCRdb retains in-frame clones only, with some absent. The sample yields 100,000 or so clones, 80% seen once. The sequencing input was PBMCs. All receptors come from a man in his thirties or forties in good health and CMV-seronegative. Both conserved end residues are part of each CDR3. A D gene is named only where the DNA matches it firmly. Size values are once, few and many counts, or a class for expanded clones, and some rows have none.

size	D	V	J	DNA	CDR3
NA	TRBD1	TRBV15	TRBJ1-2	TGTGCCACCAGCAGAGACGGGACAGGGGCTTTTTATGGCTACACCTTC	CATSRDGTGAFYGYTF
NA	NA	TRBV9	TRBJ2-5	TGTGCCAGCAGCGTAGCCCTGCAAGAGACCCAGTACTTC	CASSVALQETQYF
NA	NA	TRBV6-6	TRBJ2-3	TGTGCCAGCAGTCCCAGGACTAGCACAGATACGCAGTATTTT	CASSPRTSTDTQYF
NA	TRBD2	TRBV7-2	TRBJ2-1	TGTGCCAGCACCCTGGGCCCCACTAGCGGGAGCTACAATGAGCAGTTCTTC	CASTLGPTSGSYNEQFF
NA	TRBD2	TRBV27	TRBJ2-1	TGTGCCAGCAGTTACCAACAAATCAGCGGGAGGCGCGACAATGAGCAGTTCTTC	CASSYQQISGRRDNEQFF
NA	TRBD1	TRBV25-1	TRBJ2-2	TGTGCCAGCAGTGAATCAGGGACAGGGCCCACCGGGGAGCTGTTTTTT	CASSESGTGPTGELFF
NA	TRBD1	TRBV18	TRBJ1-6	TGTGCCAGCTCACCCCTAGACAGGGGGCATAATTCACCCCTCCACTTT	CASSPLDRGHNSPLHF
NA	TRBD1	TRBV19	TRBJ2-7	TGTGCCAGTAGTACCCAATCGACAGGGACCTATGAGCAGTACTTC	CASSTQSTGTYEQYF
NA	TRBD1	TRBV11-2	TRBJ2-5	TGTGCCAGCAGCCCGACAGGGTTCCAAGAGACCCAGTACTTC	CASSPTGFQETQYF
NA	NA	TRBV5-4	TRBJ2-7	TGTGCCAGCAGCTTGGAGCGAACCTACGAGCAGTACTTC	CASSLERTYEQYF
NA	TRBD1	TRBV7-9	TRBJ2-7	TGTGCCAGCAGCGATCCAGCAAGAGCCGGGACAGGGCACTACGAGCAGTACTTC	CASSDPARAGTGHYEQYF
NA	NA	TRBV4-1	TRBJ2-1	TGCGCCAGCAGCGCGGGACCAACTTCCAATGAGCAGTTCTTC	CASSAGPTSNEQFF
NA	NA	TRBV5-1	TRBJ1-1	TGCGCCAGCAGCTTGGACAGGGCGAACACTGAAGCTTTCTTT	CASSLDRANTEAFF
once	TRBD1	TRBV7-2	TRBJ1-6	TGTGCCAGCAGTTGGGGGACAGGGACTTCACCCCTCCACTTT	CASSWGTGTSPLHF
NA	TRBD1	TRBV18	TRBJ2-5	TGTGCCAGCTCACCAGGAGGACAGGTTAAAGAGACCCAGTACTTC	CASSPGGQVKETQYF
NA	TRBD1	TRBV7-2	TRBJ1-6	TGTGCCAGCAGCCGGGACAGGGGTTTAGGTTCACCCCTCCACTTT	CASSRDRGLGSPLHF
NA	NA	TRBV21-1	TRBJ2-5	TGTGCCAGCAGCAAAGGGGCTAGCGGGAGCCAAGAGACCCAGTACTTC	CASSKGASGSQETQYF
NA	NA	TRBV10-3	TRBJ2-7	TGTGCCATCAGTGAGTCTGGCGGGTCATCCTACGAGCAGTACTTC	CAISESGGSSYEQYF
NA	NA	TRBV12-5	TRBJ2-5	TGTGCTAGTGCCTTGGACAGTCGAGAGACCCAGTACTTC	CASALDSRETQYF
NA	NA	TRBV7-3	TRBJ1-3	TGTGCCAGCAGCCAGACGGGAGGCGGCACCATATATTTT	CASSQTGGGTIYF
NA	TRBD1	TRBV29-1	TRBJ2-7	TGCAGCGTTGAAGGGACAGGGTCCAACGAGCAGTACTTC	CSVEGTGSNEQYF
NA	NA	TRBV6-1	TRBJ2-1	TGTGCCAGCGTCCAAGACCTAGAAGTCAATGAGCAGTTCTTC	CASVQDLEVNEQFF
NA	TRBD1	TRBV5-6	TRBJ2-1	TGTGCCAGCAGCCCGACAGGGGGTGAGGCGGCTGAGCAGTTCTTC	CASSPTGGEAAEQFF
NA	TRBD2	TRBV7-9	TRBJ2-5	TGTGCCAGCAGCTTCGCCGGCTTGGTGGGAGGGCCATTCGGGGAGACCCAGTACTTC	CASSFAGLVGGPFGETQYF
NA	NA	TRBV6-1	TRBJ2-7	TGTGCCAGCACCGTCGGAGAAGGCTCCTACGAGCAGTACTTC	CASTVGEGSYEQYF
few	NA	TRBV5-4	TRBJ2-2	TGTGCCAGCAGCTCCTTGGCAGCCGGAGGTCCCGGGGAGCTGTTTTTT	CASSSLAAGGPGELFF
once	NA	TRBV30	TRBJ2-7	TGTGCCTGGAGTGGCAAGAGCTCCTACGAGCAGTACTTC	CAWSGKSSYEQYF
NA	NA	TRBV6-5	TRBJ2-3	TGTGCCAGCAGTCAGGACAGTCCTAGCACAGATACGCAGTATTTT	CASSQDSPSTDTQYF
medium-sized	TRBD2	TRBV6-1	TRBJ2-7	TGTGCCAGCAGTGAGACTAGCGGGGGTCCCTACGAGCAGTACTTC	CASSETSGGPYEQYF
NA	NA	TRBV18	TRBJ1-2	TGTGCCAGCTCACCACCTTTGACAGCCTATGGCTACACCTTC	CASSPPLTAYGYTF
NA	NA	TRBV28	TRBJ1-1	TGTGCCAGCAGTTACACGGGGGGCACTGAAGCTTTCTTT	CASSYTGGTEAFF
NA	NA	TRBV7-9	TRBJ1-4	TGTGCCAGCAGCCCACCCGGGACACAAAATGAAAAACTGTTTTTT	CASSPPGTQNEKLFF
NA	NA	TRBV23-1	TRBJ2-2	TGCGCCAGCAGTCAAAAAGGGAGCGGGGAGCTGTTTTTT	CASSQKGSGELFF
NA	NA	TRBV13	TRBJ2-7	TGTGCCAGCAGCTCCGACAGATCCTACGAGCAGTACTTC	CASSSDRSYEQYF
NA	NA	TRBV5-1	TRBJ2-3	TGCGCCAGCAGCTCGGGGTCAGATACGCAGTATTTT	CASSSGSDTQYF
NA	NA	TRBV5-1	TRBJ2-6	TGCGCCAGCAGCCGCAGACCGACCGGGTTGAGCAGCTCTGGGGCCAACGTCCTGACTTTC	CASSRRPTGLSSSGANVLTF
NA	NA	TRBV7-8	TRBJ2-2	TGTGCCAGCAGCCCCTCCCCCGGGAACACCGGGGAGCTGTTTTTT	CASSPSPGNTGELFF
NA	TRBD1	TRBV18	TRBJ1-4	TGTGCCAGCTCACCCAACGTACAGGGGGCAGGCGAAAAACTGTTTTTT	CASSPNVQGAGEKLFF
NA	TRBD1	TRBV18	TRBJ2-5	TGTGCCAGCTCAGGGACAGGACAAGAGACCCAGTACTTC	CASSGTGQETQYF
NA	TRBD1	TRBV7-9	TRBJ1-5	TGTGCCAGCAGCTCTGGACAGGGGACCAGTCAGCCCCAGCATTTT	CASSSGQGTSQPQHF
once	TRBD2	TRBV7-3	TRBJ2-3	TGTGCCAGCAGCTTAATCGGGACTAGCGTCACAGATACGCAGTATTTT	CASSLIGTSVTDTQYF
NA	NA	TRBV6-5	TRBJ2-1	TGTGCCAGCTATGAAGGGAGGGGGTACAATGAGCAGTTCTTC	CASYEGRGYNEQFF
NA	NA	TRBV4-1	TRBJ1-1	TGCGCCAGCAGCCACCACGCCGGGGAGCTCATGAACACTGAAGCTTTCTTT	CASSHHAGELMNTEAFF